Each of the 13 T cell receptor beta chains below was sequenced from the same sample in a study of CD8 T cells in ankylosing spondylitis (dated by TCRdb to about 2017). The protocol used for the library was 5' RACE. TCRdb names Illumina HiSeq 2500 as the instrument used. The public reads were run again by TCRdb, first through fastp at Q25 and then through MiXCR, and only productive beta chains were kept. Here each entry gathers all rows of one CDR3 protein and keeps the most common genes and DNA. Within this sample are nearly 350,000 distinct CDR3 sequences, with about 15% of them counted one time only. The ten largest clones take up roughly 0.99% of the sample. What was sequenced was blood, either unsorted or a sorted T cell fraction (not recorded which). Receptors originate from a male donor with ankylosing spondylitis or in good health (not recorded which).

The V call is TRBV5-1, the J call TRBJ2-2; 10 bases match TRBD1. The junction had 3 bases not matched to a gene; V was cut back by 7 bases and J by 3 bases. CDR3 length equals 14 residues. Germline CDR1 SGHRS, CDR2 YFSETQ. The CDR3 reads CASSGQGDTGELFF. The CDR3 DNA sequence: TGCGCCAGCTCAGGACAGGGGGACACCGGGGAGCTGTTTTTT.

The chain recombines TRBV20-1 with TRBJ2-7, with D unresolved. V was trimmed by 5 bases and J by 5 bases, leaving 10 bases between them. The CDR3 extends over 11 amino acids. Germline-derived CDR1 and CDR2 are DFQATT and SNEGSKA (reference sequence). The CDR3 DNA is TGCAGTGCTCGTAATGGTGACGAGCAGTACTTC. Protein product: CSARNGDEQYF.

This clonotype turned up a few times. The chain couples TRBV10-3 to TRBJ2-2; 13 nucleotides line up with TRBD2. V trimming: 8 bases; J trimming: 6 bases; junction bases outside the gene matches: 3. CDR1 ENHRY and CDR2 SYGVKD come from the germline V gene. The CDR3 is made up of 14 amino acids. In DNA, the CDR3 is TGTGCCATCCCCGGACTAGCGGGGGCCGGGGAGCTGTTTTTT. Amino acid sequence: CAIPGLAGAGELFF.

V is TRBV5-1 and J is TRBJ2-3; D might be TRBD1 or TRBD2, each matching 6 bases. The germline V and J ends were trimmed by 3 bases and 2 bases, with 13 bases remaining between them. Germline V lookup: CDR1 SGHRS, CDR2 YFSETQ. The CDR3 loop spans 15 amino acids. CDR3 in DNA: TGCGCCAGCAGCTCCGAGGGGGGACACACAGATACGCAGTATTTT. This translates into CASSSEGGHTDTQYF.

This clonotype turned up a few times. V gene TRBV12-3 or TRBV12-4 combines with J gene TRBJ2-4; 9 positions agree with TRBD1. CDR3 size: 16 residues. The V gene end was trimmed by 4 bases and the J gene end by 3 bases; junction bases not matched to a gene: 7. The CDR3, as DNA: TGTGCCAGCAGTTCCATCCCGGGACAGGGCAAAAACATTCAGTACTTC. This codes for CASSSIPGQGKNIQYF.

V usage is TRBV20-1 and J usage is TRBJ2-5; TRBD1 agrees at 10 bases. CDR1 DFQATT and CDR2 SNEGSKA come from the germline V gene (reference sequence). V lost 5 bases, J lost 0 bases, and 15 bases stayed unmatched. CDR3 length equals 18 residues. CDR3 region: CSADGASGTGDNQETQYF. The CDR3 DNA is TGCAGTGCTGACGGGGCATCCGGGACAGGGGATAACCAAGAGACCCAGTACTTC.

This clonotype was observed a few times. The chain joins TRBV9 to TRBJ2-3; D remains unclear. CDR1 and CDR2 from the germline V gene are SGDLS and YYNGEE. CDR3 length equals 14 residues. Trimming cost V 1 base and J 3 bases, with 9 bases left between them. CDR3 loop: CASSVQGYTDTQYF. In DNA form, the CDR3 reads TGTGCCAGCAGCGTACAAGGGTATACAGATACGCAGTATTTT.

This clonotype has more than one count but fewer than ten. The chain employs TRBV12-3 or TRBV12-4 and TRBJ1-1; TRBD1 matches 7 bases. V lost 6 bases and J lost 1; bases outside the gene matches: 8. The CDR3 has 15 residues. Here the CDR3 reads CASRWDRLPNTEAFF. The CDR3, as DNA: TGTGCCAGCAGGTGGGACAGACTCCCGAACACTGAAGCTTTCTTT.

V and J are TRBV20-1 and TRBJ2-1, with TRBD1 matching over 8 bases. The CDR3 has 11 amino acids. Germline values: CDR1 DFQATT, CDR2 SNEGSKA (reference sequence). The J segment lost 10 bases and the V segment lost 4 bases, leaving 3 bases of the junction unmatched. CDR3 DNA sequence: TGCAGTGCTATAGGGGACAGGGAGCAGTTCTTC. Protein product: CSAIGDREQFF.

The sample holds a few counts of this clonotype. V usage is TRBV9 and J usage is TRBJ2-3, with D perhaps TRBD1 (5 bases). In germline, CDR1 is SGDLS, CDR2 YYNGEE. The CDR3 runs to 14 residues. With 3 bases removed from V and 0 bases from J, the gap between germline ends came to 8 bases. CDR3 sequence (DNA): TGTGCCAGCAGCGGTACAGGCAGCACAGATACGCAGTATTTT. Its translation is CASSGTGSTDTQYF.

This clonotype was seen ten or more times. The V call is TRBV4-2, the J call TRBJ2-5; D gene ambiguous. The CDR3 spans 15 residues. V lost 0 bases and J 5 bases, leaving 13 bases between the germline ends. The V gene's germline CDR1 is LGHNA and CDR2 YNFKEQ. The CDR3, as DNA: TGTGCCAGCAGCCAAGATTTTGCGGCCCTGGAGACCCAGTACTTC. Its protein is CASSQDFAALETQYF.

The V gene is TRBV6-5, the J gene TRBJ2-3, with D maybe TRBD2 (5 bases). Germline CDR1 reads MNHEY; CDR2 reads SVGAGI. This CDR3 contains 16 residues. Trimming stripped 0 bases from V and 6 bases from J, with 16 bases between. This CDR3 is CASSYSASGGRDTQYF. CDR3 sequence (DNA): TGTGCCAGCAGTTACTCGGCCAGCGGTGGACGGGATACGCAGTATTTT.

V is TRBV30 and J is TRBJ2-2, with TRBD1 matching 8 bases. The ends lost 1 base at V and 5 bases at J; junction bases unmatched: 0. This CDR3 is 13 amino acids long. Germline V CDR1 and CDR2: GTSNPN, SVGIG (reference sequence). CDR3 bases: TGTGCCTGGAGTGGGACAGGGACCGGGGAGCTGTTTTTT. Its protein is CAWSGTGTGELFF.